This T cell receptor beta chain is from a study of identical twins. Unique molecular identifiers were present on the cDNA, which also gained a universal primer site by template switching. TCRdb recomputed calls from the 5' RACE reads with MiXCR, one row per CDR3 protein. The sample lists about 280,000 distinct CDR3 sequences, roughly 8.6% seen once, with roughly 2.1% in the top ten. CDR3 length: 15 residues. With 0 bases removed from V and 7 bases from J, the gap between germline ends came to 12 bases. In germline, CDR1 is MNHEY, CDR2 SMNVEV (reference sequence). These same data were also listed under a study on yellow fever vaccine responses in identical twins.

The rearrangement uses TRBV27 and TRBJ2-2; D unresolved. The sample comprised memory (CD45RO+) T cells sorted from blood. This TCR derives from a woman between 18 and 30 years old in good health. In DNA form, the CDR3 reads TGTGCCAGCAGTTTATCCTGGGGAATGTTCGGGGAGCTGTTTTTT. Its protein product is CASSLSWGMFGELFF.